This paragraph reports one T cell receptor beta chain. The antigen is unknown. The CDR3 is 12 residues long. The germline V gene has CDR1 LGHDT and CDR2 YNNKEL (reference sequence). Between the trimmed V and J ends, which lost 1 base and 7 bases, there was a span of 7 bases. Reverse transcription used 0.5 to 1 ug RNA and random hexamers. An immunoSEQ multiplex PCR amplified TCR beta CDR3 over 54 Vbeta and 13 Jbeta. Each CDR3 protein is one row after TCRdb ran MiXCR on the immunoSEQ multiplex PCR reads. Here the sample spans 180,000 or so distinct CDR3 sequences, around 95% being singletons. In blood CD8+ and CD4+ T cells, TCR beta underwent sequencing. TEMRA cells were FACS-enriched, while CD8+ and CD4+ T cells were negatively isolated. This sample was taken from a study of CD8 T cells in Susac syndrome. Study results and caveats: It was acknowledged in the study that its TCR sequencing and HLA analysis involved a relatively small number of individuals.

The material sequenced was CD4+ T cells from PBMCs. This receptor was obtained from a human donor with multiple sclerosis. The chain uses TRBV3-1 and TRBJ1-1; D remains unclear. The CDR3 DNA follows: TGTGCCAGCAGCCAAGCCAGTTATGAAGCTTTCTTT. This sequence encodes CASSQASYEAFF.